The subject of this entry is one T cell receptor beta chain. Its antigen specificity is not known. Base qualities are not at hand, and no much larger clone is one base apart. TCR beta libraries were generated from genomic DNA with the immunoSEQ kit, following the manufacturer's recommendations. For library preparation, a first multiplex PCR was performed with proprietary primers, followed by a second PCR in which unique barcodes were added, and bead cleanups were performed after each round. A positive control reaction and a negative control reaction, both provided in the kit, were run with every batch of samples. The final libraries underwent checking on an Agilent 4200 TapeStation D1000 ScreenTape, volumetric pooling, and quantification by qPCR. An Illumina NextSeq500 fitted with a MidOutput 150-cycle cartridge performed the sequencing, running 156 Read1 cycles and 15 Index1 cycles with the kit's custom primers. The pooled library was loaded at 1.0 pM with a roughly 20% PhiX control spike-in. As for the authors' bioinformatics: The vendor-processed data were analyzed in R, and a clonotype was defined as all T cells that share the same CDR3 nucleotide sequence. In the clone abundance analyses, frequencies in each sample were normalized to that sample's 10,000 most abundant clones. Public T cell clones, which averaged fewer than five per sample, were excluded before analysis. A difference in abundance of at least 32-fold between compartments was used to define tumor-enriched and baseline blood-enriched clonotypes. A beta-binomial differential abundance model was used to identify clonotypes that were expanded or contracted between blood time points. Similarity between tumor and blood repertoires was quantified using the Baroni-Urbani and Buser coefficient, and groups were compared with two-tailed Wilcoxon tests in R. TCRdb's version of the immuneACCESS table is confined to in-frame rearrangements and falls short of the full clone set. An unresolved V gene accounts for under half of the shortfall where checked; the remainder is of unknown origin. V and J calls and clone size are copied from that table; D and trimming were computed from the DNA. The table for this sample lists around 100,000 clones; around 83% of them were counted only once. Together, the top ten hold approximately 7.7% of the sample.

This entry comes from a study of radiation and T cells in renal cell carcinoma (dated by TCRdb to about 2020). Study-wide context: In total, 53 samples underwent TCR beta sequencing: approximately 26 tumors plus 27 peripheral blood samples. The last blood draw happened 4 weeks after radiation, timed to coincide with nephrectomy. Across all 50 or so samples, approximately 4,000,000 unique CDR3 nucleotide sequences, encoding 2.5 million to 3 million unique CDR3 amino acid sequences, were identified.

The study at large found these results: Because pretreatment tumor biopsies were not available, the study could not determine whether clonotypes were already present within the tumor at baseline. Effects of radiation dose or scheduling on the TCR repertoire could not be addressed with the single-armed trial design. Changes in the blood repertoire were not tracked past 4 weeks after treatment. Top tumor clonotypes rose in blood from baseline to 2 weeks post-radiation, then contracted by 4 weeks, suggesting transient expansion of tumor-resident clones.

The time point label for this specimen denotes: blood 4 weeks post-SBRT, at nephrectomy. The treatment or condition label, read with the paper, signifies: 15 Gy SBRT to primary tumor, nephrectomy 4 weeks later. The samples were drawn from a clinical trial, where primary renal cell carcinomas were treated with 15 Gy of stereotactic body radiation therapy and then removed by nephrectomy 4 weeks afterward. To track tumor-enriched clonotypes, serial peripheral blood was sampled from radiation-treated patients at baseline and at 2 weeks and 4 weeks after SBRT. Every patient's renal cell carcinoma showed clear cell pathology. The QIAamp DNA Blood Mini Kit (Qiagen) was used to prepare genomic DNA for TCR sequencing. Only samples passing all quality control checks were included in the analyses. This sequence originates from a man in his 60s with renal cell carcinoma. The sample in question was blood, obtained from a patient whose treatment included radiotherapy and nephrectomy.

CDR3 loop: CASSSQGPYEQYF. The DNA is TGTGCCAGCAGTTCACAGGGACCCTACGAGCAGTACTTC. The chain employs TRBV27 and TRBJ2-7; a tentative D call is TRBD1 (6 bases match). In the germline V gene (reference sequence), CDR1 corresponds to MNHEY and CDR2 to SMNVEV. The V end loses 4 bases and the J end loses 2 bases, and a stretch of 9 bases separates them. The CDR3 sequence holds 13 residues, the cysteine and phenylalanine included. Just the 39-base CDR3 DNA is kept, in frame starting at base 1.